The subject of this entry is one T cell receptor beta chain. It lacks a known antigen. No much larger clone is present one base from it, and per-base qualities are unavailable. The germline V gene encodes CDR1 SEHNR and CDR2 FQNEAQ (reference sequence). The CDR3 holds 13 amino acids from the cysteine to the phenylalanine. The read is trimmed to its CDR3 DNA, 39 bases read in frame from base 1. The junction carries 11 bases between V and J, which are trimmed by 5 bases and 4 bases respectively. PBMCs were isolated by Ficoll-Paque density gradient centrifugation. The sample comes from a study of T-cell memory formation after mild COVID-19 (dated by TCRdb to 2020 to 2022). Some background on the complete study: Most TCR sequence clusters were specific to one of the two donors. The cohort was made up of two young adult volunteers, one female and one male, who were previously healthy. In a couple of donors, T-cell clones that expanded and contracted after mild COVID-19 were tracked by sequencing TCRalpha and TCRbeta repertoires over time. Broad study findings and their caveats: SARS-CoV-2 specificity was not confirmed for the second-wave clones peaking on day 37. Some responding clones were found in pre-infection memory, which suggests that pre-existing cross-reactive memory T cells took part in the SARS-CoV-2 response. Only two mild cases were covered by the study, and larger cohorts that include severe cases with pre-infection samples were considered necessary. Contracting CD4+ clones were found mainly in CM and EM memory subsets, while CD8+ clones were enriched in EMRA. Clones that contracted from day 15 to 85 showed balanced CD4/CD8 phenotypes, whereas a second wave of clones that expanded from day 15 to 37 leaned towards CD4+.

Sequencing took place on an Illumina NovaSeq 6000. Using 5'RACE with constant-segment primers, TCRalpha and TCRbeta cDNA libraries were constructed, with sample barcodes and unique molecular identifiers added in the process. RNA was extracted from every sample with Trizol reagent. Amplification of the libraries took two PCR steps, and the second step added a second sample barcode plus Illumina TruSeq adapters. Sequencing of the libraries was done on an Illumina NovaSeq, producing 2 x 150 bp paired-end reads. Regarding the original processing steps: With migec v1.2.7, reads were demultiplexed and then collapsed into UMI-guided consensus sequences. Using mixcr v2.1.11, UMI consensuses were aligned to TRA and TRB V and J templates and then assembled into clonotypes. A clonotype was counted as expanded or contracted only if both edgeR and NoisET called the change significant, with noise models trained on biological replicates. For edgeR calls, the cutoffs were a false discovery rate-adjusted p below 0.01 and a log2 fold-change threshold of 1. PCA with hierarchical clustering of max-normalized trajectories of the 1000 most abundant clonotypes was used as exploratory dynamics analysis. Each responding clone was given a CD4 or CD8 phenotype based on the CD4+ and CD8+ repertoires, which had been sequenced separately. TCRdb reanalyzed the raw reads on its own, using fastp at Q25 for trimming and MiXCR for clone calling, and kept in-frame beta chains. Identical CDR3 protein sequences are pooled into one entry, listed with their most common genes and DNA. In this record, the V and J calls reflect TCRdb's handling and not the investigators' own analysis. Within this sample are about 410,000 distinct CDR3 sequences, with under 20% of them counted one time only. The ten largest clones take up 20% to 25% of the sample.

The V and J genes are TRBV7-9 and TRBJ1-2; the D gene lacks a confident call. Sequenced sample: PBMCs or a T cell subset sorted from them (not recorded which). The receptor was derived from a young man who had mild COVID-19 (a few samples of this study predate the infection). The sample titles of this study are shuffled in the database, so cell type and time point are left out; the donor was told from shared clones. The encoded CDR3 is CASSPEGVYGYTF. The bases are TGTGCCAGCAGCCCAGAGGGTGTCTATGGCTACACCTTC.